The rows below give T cell receptor beta chains drawn from one sample of a study of read filtering for tumor transcriptome and immune sequencing. A single record per CDR3 protein comes from TCRdb applying MiXCR to the reads. The repertoire holds tens of thousands of distinct CDR3 sequences, with less than 15% as singletons. The sequenced material came from a population of CD138-negative cells sorted from bone marrow. The receptor source for this set is a donor at least 40 years old with multiple myeloma. The CDR3 runs from the conserved cysteine through the conserved F or W. D genes are given only for firm matches. Expanded clones are given a class, and other clones once, few, many or no size at all.

size	D	V	J	CDR3	DNA
many	-	TRBV18	TRBJ2-1	CASSSRSEVDEQFF	TGTGCCAGCTCATCACGGTCGGAGGTGGATGAGCAGTTCTTC
many	-	TRBV20-1	TRBJ1-5	CSARGTGTRSNQPQHF	TGCAGTGCTAGAGGAACCGGGACAAGGAGCAATCAGCCCCAGCATTTT
many	-	TRBV14	TRBJ2-1	CASSQGWGDYNEQFF	TGTGCCAGCAGCCAAGGTTGGGGGGATTACAATGAGCAGTTCTTC
-	-	TRBV4-1	TRBJ1-1	CVSSPPTGNTEAFF	TGCGTCAGCAGCCCTCCGACAGGGAACACTGAAGCTTTCTTT
many	-	TRBV6-6	TRBJ2-7	CASTPGRNYEQYF	TGTGCCAGCACTCCGGGTCGTAACTACGAGCAGTACTTC
-	-	TRBV7-9	TRBJ2-2	CASSLGWTGELFF	TGTGCCAGCAGCTTAGGTTGGACCGGGGAGCTGTTTTTT
many	-	TRBV4-3	TRBJ2-7	CASSQDFTDEQYF	TGCGCCAGCAGCCAAGACTTTACCGACGAGCAGTACTTC
-	-	TRBV20-1	TRBJ2-7	CRASRQRADGQYF	TGCAGGGCTAGTAGACAGCGGGCGGACGGGCAGTACTTC
few	-	TRBV4-1	TRBJ2-1	CASSQGPAVSYSEQFF	TGCGCCAGCAGCCAAGGGCCAGCTGTCTCCTATAGTGAGCAGTTCTTC
many	TRBD1	TRBV7-2	TRBJ2-2	CASSLHTGGTGELFF	TGTGCCAGCAGCTTACATACAGGGGGTACCGGGGAGCTGTTTTTT
medium-sized	-	TRBV21-1	TRBJ2-1	CASSNGEGLAGGPFSYNEQFF	TGTGCCAGCAGCAATGGCGAGGGGCTAGCGGGAGGGCCGTTTTCCTACAATGAGCAGTTCTTC
-	-	TRBV7-2	TRBJ2-1	CASSLALRDVNEQFF	TGTGCCAGCAGCTTAGCTTTGCGGGATGTGAATGAGCAGTTCTTC
medium-sized	-	TRBV3-1	TRBJ2-1	CASSPGGRSEQFF	TGTGCCAGCAGTCCCGGGGGAAGGAGTGAGCAGTTCTTC
many	TRBD1	TRBV24-1	TRBJ2-1	CATSDPGQGFDEQFF	TGTGCCACCAGTGACCCGGGACAGGGGTTCGATGAGCAGTTCTTC
many	-	TRBV20-1	TRBJ2-7	CSAPRQRQAYEQYF	TGCAGTGCACCACGACAGCGCCAAGCTTACGAGCAGTACTTC
-	-	TRBV11-1	TRBJ2-7	CASSPGWERTYEQYF	TGTGCCAGCAGCCCCGGGTGGGAAAGGACCTACGAGCAGTACTTC
-	-	TRBV29-1	TRBJ2-3	CSVEGQVTDTQYF	TGCAGCGTTGAAGGCCAGGTCACAGATACGCAGTACTTT
many	TRBD1	TRBV2	TRBJ2-7	CASSEGVQGAGEQYF	TGTGCCAGCAGTGAGGGAGTACAGGGGGCTGGAGAGCAGTACTTC
many	-	TRBV3-1	TRBJ2-5	CASSRAVQETQYF	TGTGCCAGCAGCCGGGCAGTCCAAGAGACCCAGTACTTC
many	TRBD2	TRBV11-1	TRBJ2-1	CASSLRSSGSSYNEQFF	TGTGCCAGCAGCTTACGTAGTAGCGGGAGCTCCTACAATGAGCAGTTCTTC
many	TRBD1	TRBV7-2	TRBJ1-5	CASSSGDRLNQPQHF	TGTGCCAGCAGCTCCGGGGACAGACTCAATCAGCCCCAGCATTTT
once	-	TRBV29-1	TRBJ1-1	CSATNRLNTDASF	TGCAGCGCCACCAACAGACTGAACACTGACGCTTCCTTT
many	-	TRBV12-3/TRBV12-4	TRBJ2-2	CATRDRTTGELFF	TGTGCCACCCGGGACCGCACCACCGGGGAGCTGTTTTTT
many	-	TRBV2	TRBJ1-1	CASSARQANTEAFF	TGTGCCAGCAGCGCCAGACAGGCGAACACTGAAGCTTTCTTT
many	-	TRBV18	TRBJ1-2	CASSLNQDNGYTF	TGTGCCAGCTCACTAAACCAGGATAATGGCTACACCTTC
-	TRBD2	TRBV5-1	TRBJ2-3	CASSPGGGRWALAGASDTQYF	TGCGCCAGCAGCCCGGGGGGGGGCAGATGGGCGCTAGCGGGAGCATCAGATACGCAGTATTTT
-	-	TRBV28	TRBJ2-2	CASSLQAARTGELLF	TGTGCCAGCAGTTTACAGGCGGCGCGGACCGGGGAGCTGCTTTTT
many	-	TRBV12-3/TRBV12-4	TRBJ2-1	CASCIGGNEQFF	TGTGCCAGCTGCATCGGAGGGAATGAGCAGTTCTTC
many	-	TRBV7-2	TRBJ1-1	CASSLGQNTEAFF	TGTGCCAGCAGCTTAGGACAGAACACTGAAGCTTTCTTT
-	-	TRBV4-2	TRBJ1-4	CASSQQQNKGEKLFF	TGTGCCAGCAGCCAGCAACAGAATAAGGGGGAAAAACTGTTTTTT
many	TRBD2	TRBV20-1	TRBJ2-3	CSASSSGTSGTDTQYF	TGCAGTGCTAGTAGTTCAGGGACTAGCGGGACAGATACGCAGTATTTT
many	-	TRBV12-3/TRBV12-4	TRBJ2-1	CASSLDRPYNEQFF	TGTGCCAGCAGCCTAGACAGGCCCTACAATGAGCAGTTCTTC
many	TRBD2	TRBV11-3	TRBJ2-5	CASSWGAGVGETQYF	TGTGCCAGCAGCTGGGGCGCGGGAGTAGGGGAGACCCAGTACTTC
-	TRBD1	TRBV28	TRBJ1-1	CASSPLGDRGLWNTDAFF	TGTGCCAGCAGTCCGCTAGGGGACAGGGGGCTCTGGAACACTGACGCCTTCTTT
many	-	TRBV10-3	TRBJ2-7	CAISEGAESSSYEQYF	TGTGCCATCAGTGAAGGGGCAGAGTCGAGCTCCTACGAGCAGTACTTC
many	TRBD2	TRBV18	TRBJ2-7	CASSPELAGIYEQYF	TGTGCCAGCTCACCCGAGCTAGCGGGTATTTACGAGCAGTACTTC
many	-	TRBV19	TRBJ2-1	CASSRQDNEQFF	TGTGCCAGTAGTCGACAGGACAATGAGCAGTTCTTC
few	-	TRBV27	TRBJ2-1	CASIPTGQSSYNGQFF	TGTGCCAGCATCCCTACAGGTCAAAGCTCCTACAATGGGCAGTTCTTC
many	-	TRBV7-9	TRBJ2-1	CASSSRGNEQFF	TGTGCCAGCAGCAGCCGTGGCAATGAGCAGTTCTTC
many	-	TRBV30	TRBJ2-7	CAWSVDRYEQYF	TGTGCCTGGAGTGTTGACAGGTACGAGCAGTACTTC